The entry that follows covers one T cell receptor (beta chain) sequence. This sample is drawn from a study of cytomegalovirus exposure and HLA in healthy donors. Germline V gives CDR1 MNHEY, CDR2 SVGAGI. This CDR3 comprises 16 residues. The trim removed 0 bases at V and 5 bases at J, leaving 9 bases unmatched. Primers for the PCR totalled 60 Vbeta and 13 Jbeta. The repertoire was sequenced with immunoSEQ multiplex PCR; TCRdb's copy has only in-frame clones and lacks some. The top ten hold under 7% of the sample, which has 100,000 or so clones, approximately 76% seen once. The receptor comes from a man between 25 and 39 years old in good health and CMV-seropositive. What was sequenced was PBMCs. This sequence joins TRBV6-5 and TRBJ1-1; TRBD1 matches at 7 bases. Here the CDR3 reads CASSYSGVDRATEAFF. In DNA, the CDR3 is TGTGCCAGCAGTTACTCAGGGGTTGACAGGGCTACTGAAGCTTTCTTT.